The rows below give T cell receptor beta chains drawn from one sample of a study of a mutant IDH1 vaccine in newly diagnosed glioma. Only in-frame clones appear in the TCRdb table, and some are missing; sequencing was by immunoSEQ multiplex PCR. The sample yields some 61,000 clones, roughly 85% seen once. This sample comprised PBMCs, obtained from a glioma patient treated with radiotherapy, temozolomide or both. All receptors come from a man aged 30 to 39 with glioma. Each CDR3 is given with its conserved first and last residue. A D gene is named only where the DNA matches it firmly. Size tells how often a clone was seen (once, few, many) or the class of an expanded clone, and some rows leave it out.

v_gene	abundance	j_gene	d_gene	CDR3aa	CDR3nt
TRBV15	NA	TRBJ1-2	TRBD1	CATSRGDSLNYGYTF	TGTGCCACCAGCAGAGGGGACAGCCTGAACTATGGCTACACCTTC
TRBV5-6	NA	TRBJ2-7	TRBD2	CASSFNSGGALYEQYF	TGTGCCAGCAGCTTCAATAGCGGGGGGGCTCTCTACGAGCAGTACTTC
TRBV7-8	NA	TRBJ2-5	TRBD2	CASSSEGLAVETQYF	TGTGCCAGCAGCTCTGAGGGACTAGCTGTAGAGACCCAGTACTTC
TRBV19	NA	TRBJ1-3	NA	CASGTPRSGNTIYF	TGTGCCAGTGGAACACCTCGCTCTGGAAACACCATATATTTT
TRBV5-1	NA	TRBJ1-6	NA	CASSPDIGNSPLHF	TGCGCCAGCAGCCCGGACATAGGGAATTCACCCCTCCACTTT
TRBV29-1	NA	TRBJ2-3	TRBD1	CSVARTGGETDTQYF	TGCAGCGTTGCCCGGACAGGGGGAGAAACAGATACGCAGTATTTT
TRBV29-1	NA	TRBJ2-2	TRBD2	CSVRREGQNTGELFF	TGCAGCGTCAGACGGGAGGGGCAGAACACCGGGGAGCTGTTTTTT
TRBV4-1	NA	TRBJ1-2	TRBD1	CASSQYSVMKTGRNYGYTF	TGCGCCAGCAGCCAATATTCGGTTATGAAGACAGGGAGAAACTATGGCTACACCTTC
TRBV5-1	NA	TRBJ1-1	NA	CASSLDQVPNTEAFF	TGCGCCAGCAGCTTGGACCAGGTGCCGAACACTGAAGCTTTCTTT
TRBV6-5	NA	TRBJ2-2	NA	CASSLLFRGTGELFF	TGTGCCAGCAGTTTACTCTTCCGGGGCACCGGGGAGCTGTTTTTT
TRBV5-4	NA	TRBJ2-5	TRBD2	CASSFLAGSQETQYF	TGTGCCAGCAGCTTTCTAGCGGGGTCCCAGGAGACCCAGTACTTC
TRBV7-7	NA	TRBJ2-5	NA	CASSSMGETQYF	TGTGCCAGCAGCTCCATGGGGGAGACCCAGTACTTC
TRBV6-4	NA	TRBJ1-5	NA	CASSGGSNQPQHF	TGTGCCAGCAGTGGGGGTAGCAATCAGCCCCAGCATTTT
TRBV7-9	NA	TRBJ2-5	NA	CASSLKRTKETQYF	TGTGCCAGCAGCTTAAAAAGGACGAAAGAGACCCAGTACTTC
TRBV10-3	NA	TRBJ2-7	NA	CAISVHSYEQYF	TGTGCCATCAGTGTACATTCCTACGAGCAGTACTTC
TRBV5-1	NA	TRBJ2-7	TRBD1	CASSLTGTGTYEQYF	TGCGCCAGCAGCTTGACCGGGACAGGGACCTACGAGCAGTACTTC
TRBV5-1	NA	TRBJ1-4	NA	CASSLGGSNPKLFF	TGCGCCAGCAGCTTGGGAGGCTCTAACCCCAAACTGTTTTTT
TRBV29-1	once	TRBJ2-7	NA	CSVEDRAYEQYF	TGCAGCGTTGAAGACAGAGCCTACGAGCAGTACTTC
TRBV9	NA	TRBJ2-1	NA	CASSRAESYNEQFF	TGTGCCAGCAGCCGAGCGGAGTCCTACAATGAGCAGTTCTTC
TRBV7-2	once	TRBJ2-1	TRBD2	CASSSSAGIVRNEQFF	TGTGCCAGCAGCTCGTCAGCGGGGATCGTGCGGAATGAGCAGTTCTTC
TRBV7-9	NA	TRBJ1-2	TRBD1	CASSLKGGTGYGYTF	TGTGCCAGCAGCTTAAAAGGCGGGACAGGTTATGGCTACACCTTC
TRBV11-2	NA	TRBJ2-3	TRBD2	CASSQTGLAGGLATDTQYF	TGTGCCAGCAGCCAAACAGGACTAGCGGGGGGCCTCGCCACAGATACGCAGTATTTT
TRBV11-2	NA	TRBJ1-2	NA	CASTPAGRNYGYTF	TGTGCCAGCACCCCGGCCGGGCGTAACTATGGCTACACCTTC
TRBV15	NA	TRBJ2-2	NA	CATSNRKNRVPGELFF	TGTGCCACCAGCAACCGCAAAAACAGGGTTCCCGGGGAGCTGTTTTTT
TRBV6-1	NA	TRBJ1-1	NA	CASDERGTEAFF	TGTGCCAGCGACGAAAGGGGGACTGAAGCTTTCTTT
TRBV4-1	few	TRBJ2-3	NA	CASSPQVGLTDTQYF	TGCGCCAGCAGCCCCCAAGTGGGGCTGACAGATACGCAGTATTTT
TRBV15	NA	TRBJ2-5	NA	CATSRKGYQETQYF	TGTGCCACCAGCAGAAAGGGGTATCAAGAGACCCAGTACTTC
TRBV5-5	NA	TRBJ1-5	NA	CASSLEEDSNQPQHF	TGTGCCAGCAGCTTGGAGGAGGATAGCAATCAGCCCCAGCATTTT
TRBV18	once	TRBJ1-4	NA	CASSPQYGGVNEKLFF	TGTGCCAGCTCGCCCCAGTATGGGGGGGTTAATGAAAAACTGTTTTTT
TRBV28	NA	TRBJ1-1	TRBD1	CASNLQGSEAFF	TGTGCCAGCAACCTACAGGGGTCTGAAGCTTTCTTT
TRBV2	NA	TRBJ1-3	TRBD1	CASSEPGQGFAGNTIYF	TGTGCCAGCAGTGAACCGGGACAGGGGTTCGCTGGAAACACCATATATTTT
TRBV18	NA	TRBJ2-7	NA	CASSPSDYEQYF	TGTGCCAGCTCACCTTCGGACTACGAGCAGTACTTC
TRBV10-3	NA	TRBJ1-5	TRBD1	CAMGTGFNQPQHF	TGTGCCATGGGGACAGGGTTCAATCAGCCCCAGCATTTT
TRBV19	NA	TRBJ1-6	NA	CASSIRGNSPLHF	TGTGCCAGTAGTATAAGGGGCAATTCACCCCTCCACTTT
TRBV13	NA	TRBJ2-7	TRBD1	CASSFGTGGNEQYF	TGTGCCAGCAGCTTCGGGACAGGGGGCAACGAGCAGTACTTC
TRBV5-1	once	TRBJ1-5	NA	CASSLAGRTNQPQHF	TGCGCCAGCAGCTTGGCAGGGAGGACCAATCAGCCCCAGCATTTT
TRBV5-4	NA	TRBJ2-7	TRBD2	CASSLRSLAGGPAYEQYF	TGTGCCAGCAGCTTGAGGTCGCTAGCGGGGGGCCCCGCCTACGAGCAGTACTTC
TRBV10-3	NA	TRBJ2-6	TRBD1	CAISEDRDSSGANVLTF	TGTGCCATCAGCGAAGACAGGGATAGCTCTGGGGCCAACGTCCTGACTTTC
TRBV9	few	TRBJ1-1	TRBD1	CASSVTGALNTEAFF	TGTGCCAGCAGCGTTACAGGGGCTTTGAACACTGAAGCTTTCTTT
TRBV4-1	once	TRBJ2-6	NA	CASSQRVVGANVLTF	TGCGCCAGCAGCCAAAGGGTTGTTGGGGCCAACGTCCTGACTTTC
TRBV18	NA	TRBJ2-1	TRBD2	CASSPPLGLAGGLSSYNEQFF	TGTGCCAGCTCACCCCCCCTTGGACTAGCGGGGGGCCTTAGCTCCTACAATGAGCAGTTCTTC
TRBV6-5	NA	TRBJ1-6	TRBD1	CASRNRGDNNSPLHF	TGTGCCAGCAGGAACAGGGGCGACAATAATTCACCCCTCCACTTT
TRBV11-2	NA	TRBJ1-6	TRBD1	CASSVPGTVSSPLHF	TGTGCCAGCAGCGTTCCCGGGACAGTCAGTTCACCCCTCCACTTT
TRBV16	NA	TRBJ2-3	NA	CASSNSRLADTQYF	TGTGCCAGCAGTAACTCTCGTCTGGCAGATACGCAGTATTTT
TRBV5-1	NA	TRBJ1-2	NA	CASSLADKGGFYGYTF	TGCGCCAGCAGCTTGGCCGATAAGGGAGGTTTCTATGGCTACACCTTC
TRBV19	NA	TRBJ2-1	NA	CASSIDAGQGHYNEQFF	TGTGCCAGTAGTATAGATGCAGGCCAGGGTCACTACAATGAGCAGTTCTTC
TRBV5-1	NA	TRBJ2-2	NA	CASSLATQGNTGELFF	TGCGCCAGCAGCTTGGCCACACAGGGCAACACCGGGGAGCTGTTTTTT
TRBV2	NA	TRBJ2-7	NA	CASSGGQSYEQYF	TGTGCCAGCAGTGGAGGGCAGTCCTACGAGCAGTACTTC
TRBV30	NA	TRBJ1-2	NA	CAWSVDLGYTF	TGTGCCTGGAGTGTAGATTTAGGCTACACCTTC
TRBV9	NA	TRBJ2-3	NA	CASSAARGWTSTDTQYF	TGTGCCAGCAGCGCCGCCCGCGGGTGGACTAGCACAGATACGCAGTATTTT
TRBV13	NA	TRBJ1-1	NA	CASGEGEGTEAFF	TGTGCCAGCGGGGAGGGCGAGGGGACTGAAGCTTTCTTT